A selection of T cell receptor beta chains follows, all from one sample in a study of blood T cell repertoires in COVID-19. Measured with immunoSEQ multiplex PCR; TCRdb has only the in-frame clones, and not every one. The sample has a few hundred thousand clones; around 90% are singletons. Sample: peripheral blood. The receptors here all came from a man between 18 and 35 years old with active or convalescent COVID-19. Both conserved end residues are part of each CDR3. The D gene is left open where the match is weak. Clone size is given for some rows only: seen once, a few or many times, or a class if the clone is expanded.

>TRBV28|TRBJ2-2|-|-
CASSVHLGGLELFF
TGTGCCAGCAGTGTCCACCTGGGGGGGCTGGAGCTGTTTTTT
>TRBV13|TRBJ1-5|-|-
CASSFGGSEPQHF
TGTGCCAGCAGCTTCGGCGGTTCGGAGCCCCAGCATTTT
>TRBV6-5|TRBJ1-4|-|TRBD1
CATGQGSEKLFF
TGTGCCACGGGACAGGGTAGTGAAAAACTGTTTTTT
>TRBV29-1|TRBJ2-5|-|-
CSISVGETQYF
TGCAGCATTTCGGTCGGAGAGACCCAGTACTTC
>TRBV6-5|TRBJ2-5|-|TRBD1
CASTGAGGQETQYF
TGTGCCAGCACAGGGGCAGGGGGCCAAGAGACCCAGTACTTC
>TRBV7-9|TRBJ1-1|-|-
CASSLAYRETEAFF
TGTGCCAGCAGCTTAGCATACAGGGAGACTGAAGCTTTCTTT
>TRBV3-1/TRBV3-2|TRBJ2-3|-|TRBD2
CASSQWREGTDTQYF
TGTGCCAGCAGCCAGTGGCGGGAGGGCACAGATACGCAGTATTTT
>TRBV6-1|TRBJ1-1|-|TRBD1
CASSEEQGVGTEAFF
TGTGCCAGCAGTGAAGAACAGGGGGTCGGCACTGAAGCTTTCTTT
>TRBV28|TRBJ1-2|few|-
CASSWEFGGMVGYTF
TGTGCCAGCAGCTGGGAGTTTGGGGGGATGGTTGGCTACACCTTC
>TRBV4-1|TRBJ2-3|-|TRBD2
CASSQELAGGADTQYF
TGCGCCAGCAGCCAAGAACTAGCGGGAGGGGCAGATACGCAGTATTTT
>TRBV13|TRBJ2-3|-|-
CASSFTVTDTQYF
TGTGCCAGCAGCTTTACAGTTACAGATACGCAGTATTTT
>TRBV15|TRBJ2-1|-|-
CATSRDRLAPEQFF
TGTGCCACCAGCAGAGATCGCCTAGCGCCTGAGCAGTTCTTC
>TRBV12-3/TRBV12-4|TRBJ1-2|-|-
CASSWDTYGYTF
TGTGCCAGCAGCTGGGACACCTATGGCTACACCTTC
>TRBV7-2|TRBJ1-2|-|TRBD1
CASSPGRTGEDGYTF
TGTGCCAGCAGCCCGGGCCGGACAGGGGAGGATGGCTACACCTTC
>TRBV9|TRBJ2-7|-|TRBD1
CASSVGTGVSYEQYF
TGTGCCAGCAGCGTAGGGACAGGGGTCTCCTACGAGCAGTACTTC
>TRBV11-1|TRBJ2-1|-|TRBD2
CASSLTSGTYNEQFF
TGTGCCAGCAGCTTGACTAGCGGGACCTACAATGAGCAGTTCTTC
>TRBV5-1|TRBJ1-2|-|-
CASSADGDYGYTF
TGCGCCAGCAGCGCCGACGGGGACTATGGCTACACCTTC
>TRBV20-1|TRBJ2-7|once|TRBD2
CSARKTSGNHF
TGCAGTGCTAGAAAGACTAGCGGGAACCACTTC
>TRBV4-2|TRBJ1-5|-|TRBD1
CASSQEGQGSQPQHF
TGTGCCAGCAGCCAAGAAGGACAGGGGAGTCAGCCCCAGCATTTT
>TRBV2|TRBJ1-5|-|-
CASSDGGYQPQHF
TGTGCCAGCAGTGACGGGGGGTATCAGCCCCAGCATTTT
>TRBV5-6|TRBJ1-5|few|-
CASSSSEDSEFNQPQHF
TGTGCCAGCAGCTCTTCGGAGGACAGTGAATTCAATCAGCCCCAGCATTTT
>TRBV6-6|TRBJ2-3|-|-
CASVPHNGGLVQYF
TGTGCCAGCGTACCACACAACGGCGGGCTAGTTCAGTATTTT
>TRBV9|TRBJ2-2|-|-
CASDRNTGELFF
TGTGCCAGCGACAGGAACACCGGGGAGCTGTTTTTT
>TRBV27|TRBJ2-2|-|-
CASSPGDTGELFF
TGTGCCAGCAGTCCCGGGGACACCGGGGAGCTGTTTTTT
>TRBV6-5|TRBJ2-7|once|TRBD1
CASSRPTGVSIEQYF
TGTGCCAGCAGTCGGCCGACAGGGGTATCAATAGAGCAGTACTTC
>TRBV28|TRBJ2-7|once|TRBD2
CASSSGTSRHEQYF
TGTGCCAGCAGCTCCGGGACTAGCCGCCACGAGCAGTACTTC
>TRBV18|TRBJ2-7|-|-
CASSTMTYEQYF
TGTGCCAGCTCTACAATGACCTACGAGCAGTACTTC
>TRBV6-5|TRBJ1-2|-|-
CASRETALGYTF
TGTGCCAGCAGGGAGACAGCGTTGGGCTACACCTTC
>TRBV4-3|TRBJ2-3|-|-
CASSQDQGGASDTQYF
TGCGCCAGCAGCCAAGATCAGGGCGGGGCATCAGATACGCAGTATTTT
>TRBV7-2|TRBJ2-1|once|TRBD2
CASSLVAGGTNEQFF
TGTGCCAGCAGCTTAGTGGCGGGGGGGACGAATGAGCAGTTCTTC
>TRBV29-1|TRBJ1-2|-|-
CSVVFGGLLYGYTF
TGCAGCGTTGTTTTTGGCGGCTTACTCTATGGCTACACCTTC
>TRBV12-3/TRBV12-4|TRBJ1-2|-|TRBD1
CASSPTGSYGYTF
TGTGCCAGCAGCCCGACAGGGAGTTATGGCTACACCTTC
>TRBV15|TRBJ2-7|-|TRBD1
CATSGENRGTYEQYF
TGTGCCACCAGCGGTGAAAACAGGGGGACCTACGAGCAGTACTTC
>TRBV21-1|TRBJ2-1|-|-
CASSKARRGVSYNEQFF
TGTGCCAGCAGCAAAGCGCGGCGGGGGGTCTCCTACAATGAGCAGTTCTTC
>TRBV6-5|TRBJ1-6|-|-
CASSRGGGTSPLHF
TGTGCCAGCAGCCGTGGGGGGGGGACCTCACCCCTCCACTTT
>TRBV7-3|TRBJ1-1|-|-
CASSYGKTGRAFF
TGTGCCAGCAGCTATGGAAAAACGGGAAGGGCTTTCTTT
>TRBV7-2|TRBJ1-3|-|TRBD1
CASSSRTGYSGNTIYF
TGTGCCAGCAGCTCGCGGACAGGGTACTCTGGAAACACCATATATTTT
>TRBV2|TRBJ1-5|-|TRBD1
CASSPGQDNQPQHF
TGTGCCAGCAGTCCAGGACAGGACAATCAGCCCCAGCATTTT
>TRBV7-2|TRBJ2-7|-|-
CASSLGRPEQYF
TGTGCCAGCAGCTTAGGGCGGCCCGAGCAGTACTTC
>TRBV30|TRBJ1-2|-|-
CAWRDSGAPNYGYTF
TGTGCCTGGAGGGACAGTGGGGCTCCTAACTATGGCTACACCTTC
>TRBV9|TRBJ2-3|-|TRBD2
CASSSRTRAGGDTQYF
TGTGCCAGCAGCTCTAGGACTCGAGCGGGGGGAGATACGCAGTATTTT
>TRBV5-1|TRBJ2-5|-|-
CASSLGEETQYF
TGCGCCAGCAGCTTGGGAGAAGAGACCCAGTACTTC
>TRBV7-2|TRBJ1-3|-|-
CASSTSTAAGNTIYF
TGTGCCAGCAGCACCTCGACAGCCGCTGGAAACACCATATATTTT
>TRBV5-6|TRBJ2-5|-|TRBD2
CASSFSGTETQYF
TGTGCCAGCAGCTTTAGCGGGACTGAGACCCAGTACTTC
>TRBV7-2|TRBJ2-1|-|TRBD2
CASMTPASGYNEQFF
TGTGCCAGCATGACGCCGGCTAGCGGCTACAATGAGCAGTTCTTC
>TRBV19|TRBJ1-1|once|TRBD1
CASSIGGTGGTEAFF
TGTGCCAGTAGTATAGGCGGGACAGGGGGAACTGAAGCTTTCTTT
>TRBV7-9|TRBJ1-1|-|-
CASRSGSETEAFF
TGTGCCAGCAGATCAGGGTCGGAAACTGAAGCTTTCTTT
>TRBV11-2|TRBJ2-3|-|-
CASSPALRGGTDTQYF
TGTGCCAGCAGCCCAGCCCTCAGGGGTGGAACAGATACGCAGTATTTT